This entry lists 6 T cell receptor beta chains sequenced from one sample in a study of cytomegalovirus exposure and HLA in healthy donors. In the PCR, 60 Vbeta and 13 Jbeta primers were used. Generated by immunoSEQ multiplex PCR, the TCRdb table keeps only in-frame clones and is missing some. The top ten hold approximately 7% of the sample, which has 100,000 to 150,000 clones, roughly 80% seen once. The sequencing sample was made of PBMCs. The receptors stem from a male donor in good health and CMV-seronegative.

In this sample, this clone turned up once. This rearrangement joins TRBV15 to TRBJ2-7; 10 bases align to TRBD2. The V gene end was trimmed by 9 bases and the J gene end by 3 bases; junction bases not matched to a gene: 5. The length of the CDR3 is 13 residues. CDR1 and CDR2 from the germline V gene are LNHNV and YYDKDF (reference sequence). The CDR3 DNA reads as TGTGCCACGGCTAGCGGGGGATTCTACGAGCAGTACTTC. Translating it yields CATASGGFYEQYF.

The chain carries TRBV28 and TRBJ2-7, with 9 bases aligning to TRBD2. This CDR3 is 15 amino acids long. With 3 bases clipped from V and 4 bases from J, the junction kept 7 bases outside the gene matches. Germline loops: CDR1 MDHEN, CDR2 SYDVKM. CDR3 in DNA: TGTGCCAGCAGTTTTCCTGCGGGAGGGCCTTACGAGCAGTACTTC. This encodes CASSFPAGGPYEQYF. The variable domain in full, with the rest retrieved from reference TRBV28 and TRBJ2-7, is DVKVTQSSRYLVKRTGEKVFLECVQDMDHENMFWYRQDPGLGLRLIYFSYDVKMKEKGDIPEGYSVSREKKERFSLILESASTNQTSMYLCASSFPAGGPYEQYFGPGTRLTVT.

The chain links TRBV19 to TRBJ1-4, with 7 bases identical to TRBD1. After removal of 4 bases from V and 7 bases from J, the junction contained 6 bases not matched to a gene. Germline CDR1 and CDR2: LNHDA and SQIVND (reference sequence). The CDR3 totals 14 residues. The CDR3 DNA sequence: TGTGCCAGTAGTAACCTCGGGACAGTTGAAAAACTGTTTTTT. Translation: CASSNLGTVEKLFF.

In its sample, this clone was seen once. The chain's CDR3 is CASSWGQAKTEAFF. CDR3 DNA sequence: TGTGCCAGCAGCTGGGGACAGGCCAAAACTGAAGCTTTCTTT. V is TRBV6-5 and J is TRBJ1-1, with 8 bases identical to TRBD1. Trimming took 6 bases from V and 5 from J; bases not matched to a gene: 8. The V gene's germline CDR1 is MNHEY and CDR2 SVGAGI. This CDR3 comprises 14 residues.

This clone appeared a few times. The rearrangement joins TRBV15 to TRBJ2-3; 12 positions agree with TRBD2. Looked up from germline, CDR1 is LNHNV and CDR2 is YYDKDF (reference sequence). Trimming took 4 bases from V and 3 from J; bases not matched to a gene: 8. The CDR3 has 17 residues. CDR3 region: CATSTPTSGRLTDTQYF. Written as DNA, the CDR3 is TGTGCCACCAGCACGCCTACTAGCGGGAGGCTTACAGATACGCAGTATTTT. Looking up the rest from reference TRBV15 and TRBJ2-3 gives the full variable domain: DAMVIQNPRYQVTQFGKPVTLSCSQTLNHNVMYWYQQKSSQAPKLLFHYYDKDFNNEADTPDNFQSRRPNTSFCFLDIRSPGLGDTAMYLCATSTPTSGRLTDTQYFGPGTRLTVL.

The CDR3: CASGTGGTDTQYF. In DNA, the CDR3 is TGTGCCAGCGGGACAGGCGGCACAGATACGCAGTATTTT. The chain joins TRBV6-6 to TRBJ2-3; 8 bases agree with TRBD1. CDR3 length: 13 amino acids. Germline CDR1 and CDR2: MNHNY and SVGAGI (reference sequence). The J segment lost 1 base and the V segment lost 8 bases, leaving 2 bases of the junction unmatched.